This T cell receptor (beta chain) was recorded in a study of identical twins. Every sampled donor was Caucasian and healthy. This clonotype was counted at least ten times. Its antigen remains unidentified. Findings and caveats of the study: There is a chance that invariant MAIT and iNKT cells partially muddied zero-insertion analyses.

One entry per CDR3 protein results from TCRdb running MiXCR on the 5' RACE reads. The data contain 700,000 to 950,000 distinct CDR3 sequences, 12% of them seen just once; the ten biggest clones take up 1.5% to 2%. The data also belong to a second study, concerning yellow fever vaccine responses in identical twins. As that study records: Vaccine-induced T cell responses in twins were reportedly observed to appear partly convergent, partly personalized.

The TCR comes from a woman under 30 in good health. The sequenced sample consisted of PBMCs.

For the CDR3, the DNA is TGTGCCAGCAGCGTTGGGACTAGCGGGCGCAACACCGGGGAGCTGTTTTTT. Translated: CASSVGTSGRNTGELFF. The chain joins TRBV7-6 to TRBJ2-2; 12 positions agree with TRBD2. V lost 5 bases to trimming and J lost 2 bases; unmatched junction nucleotides: 6. There are 17 residues in the CDR3. Germline V gene lookup returns CDR1 SGHVS and CDR2 FNYEAQ.